The 13 T cell receptor beta chains in this list originate from one sample, sequenced in a study of blood T cells in healthy people across ages. PCR was performed a second time for about 7 to 11 cycles using a sample-barcoded 5' primer and a J-beta primer mix. Each CDR3 protein is one row after TCRdb ran MiXCR on the 5' RACE reads. The sample has around 1.5 million distinct CDR3 sequences; almost 60% are singletons. Sequencing used blood. These receptors were collected from a man younger than 35 in good health.

The chain recombines TRBV4-1 with TRBJ1-1; D gene unclear. Germline V gene data show CDR1 as MGHRA and CDR2 as YSYEKL. This CDR3 has 17 residues. Trimming cost V 6 bases and J 1 base, with 21 bases left between them. CDR3: CASSSGQKKTRNTEAFF. Here the CDR3 DNA reads TGCGCCAGCAGTTCCGGGCAAAAAAAAACAAGGAACACTGAAGCTTTCTTT.

There are a few counts of this clonotype. The chain is built from TRBV4-3 and TRBJ2-4, with 7 bases aligning to TRBD2. The germline V gene encodes CDR1 LGHNA and CDR2 YSLEER. The CDR3 totals 16 residues. Unmatched junction bases numbered 7, after V lost 4 bases and J lost 1 base. CDR3 protein: CASSLGGRTAKNIQYF. In DNA, the CDR3 is TGCGCCAGCAGCCTGGGGGGGAGGACGGCCAAAAACATTCAGTACTTC.

This clonotype showed up just a few times. J is TRBJ2-1 and V is TRBV2; 10 nucleotides line up with TRBD1. V was clipped by 10 bases and J by 3 bases; unmatched bases: 6. The CDR3 is 14 residues long. Looked up from germline, CDR1 is SNHLY and CDR2 is FYNNEI. CDR3 sequence (DNA): TGTGCCATCGACAGGGGGCCCCTCTACAATGAGCAGTTCTTC. Amino acid sequence: CAIDRGPLYNEQFF.

V gene TRBV5-1 combines with J gene TRBJ2-2; D is perhaps TRBD1 (5 bases). V shed 5 bases and J shed 0 bases, with 20 bases lying between them. The CDR3 is 18 amino acids. Germline loops: CDR1 SGHRS, CDR2 YFSETQ. The CDR3 region is CASSYAVRAGPNTGELFF. In DNA form, the CDR3 reads TGCGCCAGCAGTTATGCCGTTCGGGCAGGGCCGAACACCGGGGAGCTGTTTTTT. The full variable domain, with the rest looked up from reference TRBV5-1 and TRBJ2-2, is KAGVTQTPRYLIKTRGQQVTLSCSPISGHRSVSWYQQTPGQGLQFLFEYFSETQRNKGNFPGRFSGRQFSNSRSEMNVSTLELGDSALYLCASSYAVRAGPNTGELFFGEGSRLTVL.

This chain connects TRBV9 to TRBJ1-6, with TRBD1 identical over 10 bases. The CDR3 is made up of 12 amino acids. Germline CDR1 is SGDLS and CDR2 is YYNGEE. V trimming: 8 bases; J trimming: 11 bases; junction bases outside the gene matches: 4. The CDR3 spells CARRDRGPPLHF. The CDR3 DNA sequence: TGTGCCAGGAGAGACAGGGGGCCACCCCTCCACTTT.

V usage is TRBV15 and J usage is TRBJ1-2, with 7 bases fitting TRBD1. V was clipped by 0 bases and J by 4 bases; unmatched bases: 2. The V gene's germline CDR1 is LNHNV and CDR2 YYDKDF (reference sequence). There are 14 residues in the CDR3. The CDR3 DNA reads TGTGCCACCAGCAGAGATCCAGGGGGCTATGGCTACACCTTC. Residues: CATSRDPGGYGYTF.

The chain uses TRBV10-3 and TRBJ1-1; D is unresolved. Trimming cost V 2 bases and J 1 base, with 8 bases left between them. The germline CDR1 and CDR2 sequences are ENHRY and SYGVKD. The CDR3 is 14 residues long. CDR3: CAISEGASNTEAFF. The CDR3 DNA follows: TGTGCCATCAGTGAGGGAGCGTCGAACACTGAAGCTTTCTTT.

The DNA for the CDR3 is TGTGCCAGCAGTTACGCGACAGGGACGGTTGAAGCTTTCTTT. It is translated as CASSYATGTVEAFF. The chain has TRBV6-6 and TRBJ1-1, with TRBD1 matching 7 bases. The germline gives CDR1 MNHNY, CDR2 SVGAGI (reference sequence). With V trimmed by 2 bases and J by 7 bases, 7 bases remained unmatched. There are 14 residues in the CDR3.

This clonotype was counted between two and nine times. The chain employs TRBV5-1 and TRBJ2-5, with D hard to call. CDR3 length: 15 amino acids. The germline V gene has CDR1 SGHRS and CDR2 YFSETQ. Trimming took 0 bases from V and 5 from J, leaving 14 bases between them. CDR3: CASSLATQNKETQYF. The DNA for the CDR3 is TGCGCCAGCAGCTTGGCAACACAGAATAAGGAGACCCAGTACTTC.

The J gene is TRBJ2-3, the V gene TRBV20-1, with 7 bases aligning to TRBD1. Losses at the gene ends were 5 bases for V and 2 bases for J; bases not matched to a gene: 7. CDR3 length equals 14 residues. Germline values: CDR1 DFQATT, CDR2 SNEGSKA (reference sequence). CDR3 in amino acids: CSARRTGTTDTQYF. As DNA, the CDR3 is TGCAGTGCTCGCAGGACAGGAACCACAGATACGCAGTATTTT.

The gene calls are TRBV13 and TRBJ2-3; TRBD1 is a possible D gene (6 bases). The length of the CDR3 is 13 residues. Germline-derived CDR1 and CDR2 are PRHDT and FYEKMQ (reference sequence). Between the trimmed V and J ends, which lost 4 bases and 4 bases, there was a span of 9 bases. The CDR3: CASSYRVPDTQYF. DNA for the CDR3: TGTGCCAGCAGCTACAGGGTCCCAGATACGCAGTATTTT.

The rearrangement joins TRBV6-6 to TRBJ1-2; D gene uncertain. Germline assignment: CDR1 MNHNY and CDR2 SVGAGI (reference sequence). The CDR3 totals 15 residues. The V gene lost 0 bases and the J gene lost 2 bases, with 10 bases spanning the gap. CDR3 region: CASSYSTSQNYGYTF. In nucleotides, the CDR3 is TGTGCCAGCAGTTACTCGACTTCCCAGAACTATGGCTACACCTTC.

This clonotype has more than one count but fewer than ten. The chain is built from TRBV12-3 or TRBV12-4 and TRBJ2-1; D is ambiguous. V was trimmed by 8 bases and J by 9 bases, leaving 14 bases between them. There are 12 residues in the CDR3. The CDR3 bases are TGTGCCAGCGGTGGTAGCCGTGGTGAGCAGTTCTTC. Its translation is CASGGSRGEQFF.